This T cell receptor beta chain was observed in a study of cytomegalovirus exposure and HLA in healthy donors. At the level of the study: Earlier, roughly 120 million unique TCR beta sequences were recovered from 170 million or so T cells by an analysis. Study-level findings and limits: Donors belonging to an Asian-associated ancestry cluster reportedly showed fewer N-insertions in productive TCRs than the approximately 670-donor mean, according to what a later analysis found. TCR association rates varied by HLA locus in a later analysis, with DRB1 highest and HLA-C lowest.

On this clone: Its target is not known.

The CDR3 consists of 16 residues. Germline loops: CDR1 MDHEN, CDR2 SYDVKM. V lost 3 bases, J lost 5 bases, and 12 bases stayed unmatched. Use of 60 Vbeta and 13 Jbeta primers characterized the PCR. Data came from immunoSEQ multiplex PCR; TCRdb stores just in-frame clones and leaves some out. The top ten hold around 2% of the sample, which has roughly 190,000 clones, over 75% seen once. Sample: PBMCs. This chain connects TRBV28 to TRBJ2-5; TRBD1 aligns across 7 bases. This clonotype originated in a man aged 18 to 35 in good health and CMV-seronegative. As DNA, the CDR3 is TGTGCCAGCAGTTTGCCCAAAACAGGGGTATGGGAGACCCAGTACTTC. Translated, it gives CASSLPKTGVWETQYF.